The present entry profiles one T cell receptor (beta chain) with its context. Measured with immunoSEQ multiplex PCR; TCRdb has only the in-frame clones, and not every one. Among over 40,000 clones listed, roughly 88% were seen once. The data originate from a study of blood T cell repertoires in COVID-19. At the level of the study: Sources were T cells, B-cell-depleted T cells, or PBMCs; the material itself was cDNA or gDNA.

Germline CDR1 reads MGHRA; CDR2 reads YSYEKL. CDR3 length: 16 residues. The ends were cut back, 4 bases at V and 5 bases at J, with 18 bases in the middle. The sample comprised peripheral blood. The rearrangement uses TRBV4-1 and TRBJ2-1, with D possibly being TRBD2 (7 bases). The TCR comes from a human donor in a cohort sampled during active COVID-19. CDR3 nucleotide sequence: TGCGCCAGCAGCCTCCCCCGGCCGGGGGGCCACAATGAGCAGTTCTTC. Its protein product is CASSLPRPGGHNEQFF.